Sequencing of this TCR beta chain was carried out in a study of blood T cell repertoires in COVID-19. Study summary: COVID-19 samples from acute and convalescent phases originated in the United States, Italy and Spain. PBMCs, B-cell-depleted T cells, or T cells provided the cDNA or gDNA that made up the material.

Source study methods: Amplification of reference gene primers was used by the study to estimate nucleated cell counts. The repertoire was sequenced with immunoSEQ multiplex PCR; TCRdb's copy has only in-frame clones and lacks some. V and J calls and clone size are those listed in that table; D and trimming were worked out from the DNA. The table records fewer than 200,000 clones, about 85% of them present only once. The CDR3 is 13 amino acids. CDR1 is SGHAT and CDR2 is FQNNGV in the germline V gene. V was pared by 7 bases and J by 0 bases, with 9 bases between. The chain employs TRBV11-2 and TRBJ1-1; possibly TRBD1 for D (6 bases). Source material: peripheral blood. The source of this sequence is a man aged 60 to 69 with active or convalescent COVID-19. The chain's CDR3 is CASTQGLNTEAFF. The CDR3 bases are TGTGCCAGCACCCAGGGGTTGAACACTGAAGCTTTCTTT. Full variable domain (rest looked up from reference TRBV11-2 and TRBJ1-1): EAGVAQSPRYKIIEKRQSVAFWCNPISGHATLYWYQQILGQGPKLLIQFQNNGVVDDSQLPKDRFSAERLKGVDSTLKIQPAKLEDSAVYLCASTQGLNTEAFFGQGTRLTVV.